Below are 19 T cell receptor beta chains sequenced from a single sample in a study of PD-1 blockade in mismatch repair-deficient tumors. Method: immunoSEQ multiplex PCR; TCRdb's copy keeps in-frame clones and lacks some. The table includes about 100,000 clones, approximately 80% detected once. This sample comprised peripheral blood, obtained approximately 36 weeks after starting pembrolizumab. All receptors come from an adult with mismatch repair-deficient cancer.

The chain carries TRBV19 and TRBJ2-7; TRBD2 is a possible D gene (5 bases). Trimming left V 7 bases short and J 3 bases short, with 16 bases between. The CDR3 is made up of 14 amino acids. In germline, CDR1 is LNHDA, CDR2 SQIVND (reference sequence). CDR3 loop: CASMGKAGGYEQYF. CDR3 sequence (DNA): TGTGCCAGTATGGGAAAGGCAGGAGGCTACGAGCAGTACTTC. The variable domain in full, with the rest retrieved from reference TRBV19 and TRBJ2-7, is DGGITQSPKYLFRKEGQNVTLSCEQNLNHDAMYWYRQDPGQGLRLIYYSQIVNDFQKGDIAEGYSVSREKKESFPLTVTSAQKNPTAFYLCASMGKAGGYEQYFGPGTRLTVT.

This chain connects TRBV6-1 to TRBJ2-3; 7 nucleotides agree with TRBD2. Germline V CDR1 and CDR2: MNHNS, SASEGT. Unmatched junction bases numbered 12, after V lost 4 bases and J lost 5 bases. The length of the CDR3 is 16 residues. CDR3 region: CASSGGLLNGGDTQYF. CDR3 nucleotide sequence: TGTGCCAGCAGTGGGGGACTACTAAATGGTGGAGATACGCAGTATTTT.

In this sample, this clone turned up a few times. The chain has TRBV27 and TRBJ1-2; D is unclear. V was pared by 2 bases and J by 5 bases, with 12 bases between. The CDR3 totals 14 residues. Germline CDR1 and CDR2: MNHEY and SMNVEV (reference sequence). CDR3 sequence: CASSLKVPIYGYTF. The CDR3 bases are TGTGCCAGCAGTTTAAAGGTCCCTATTTATGGCTACACCTTC.

As concerns this clone: The sample holds other DNA sequences that translate to the same CDR3. This rearrangement joins TRBV6-5 to TRBJ2-3; TRBD2 is a possible D gene (5 bases). The CDR3 has 15 amino acids. Germline V lookup: CDR1 MNHEY, CDR2 SVGAGI. The germline V and J ends were trimmed by 0 bases and 0 bases, with 7 bases remaining between them. The CDR3 region has the DNA TGTGCCAGCAGTTACTCGGCGGGTAGCACAGATACGCAGTATTTT. It encodes CASSYSAGSTDTQYF.

This clone was found a few times. This rearrangement joins TRBV25-1 to TRBJ1-5, with TRBD1 matching 11 bases. Germline loops: CDR1 MGHDK, CDR2 SYGVNS. After removal of 6 bases from V and 4 bases from J, the junction contained 5 bases not matched to a gene. CDR3 length: 15 residues. The CDR3 loop is CASRGQGAGNQPQHF. In nucleotides, the CDR3 is TGTGCCAGCAGAGGACAGGGGGCAGGTAATCAGCCCCAGCATTTT.

The chain links TRBV11-3 to TRBJ2-3; 12 bases map to TRBD2. Germline loops: CDR1 SGHNT, CDR2 YENEEA. The CDR3 sequence is 16 residues long. V trimming: 5 bases; J trimming: 3 bases; junction bases outside the gene matches: 6. CDR3 bases: TGTGCCAGCAGCGTGGGACTAGCGGGTAGTACAGATACGCAGTATTTT. Translating it yields CASSVGLAGSTDTQYF.

This chain uses TRBV7-2 with TRBJ1-1; D ambiguous. The CDR3 spans 14 residues. The germline CDR1 and CDR2 sequences are SGHTA and FQGNSA. V lost 3 bases, J lost 1 base, and 9 bases lay in between. The CDR3 region has the DNA TGTGCCAGCAGCTTGATGGCAGAGAACACTGAAGCTTTCTTT. Its translation: CASSLMAENTEAFF.

This chain links TRBV5-1 with TRBJ2-5, with a possible D match to TRBD2 (5 bases). Trimming cost V 2 bases and J 3 bases, with 8 bases left between them. CDR1 and CDR2 (germline): SGHRS, YFSETQ. The CDR3 is 13 residues long. The CDR3, as DNA: TGCGCCAGCAGCTTTTACGGGGAAGAGACCCAGTACTTC. It codes for CASSFYGEETQYF.

This chain's CDR3 is CASSGMAGVGETQYF. For the CDR3, the DNA is TGTGCCAGCAGTGGAATGGCGGGAGTGGGAGAGACCCAGTACTTC. J is TRBJ2-5 and V is TRBV28; 7 bases map to TRBD2. The length of the CDR3 is 15 residues. CDR1 is MDHEN and CDR2 is SYDVKM in the germline V gene. Trimming cost V 5 bases and J 4 bases; bases outside gene matches: 10.

The rearrangement links TRBV5-6 to TRBJ2-4, with TRBD1 identical over 9 bases. Germline V gene data show CDR1 as SGHDT and CDR2 as YYEEEE. The CDR3 has 13 residues. V lost 4 bases to trimming and J lost 6 bases; unmatched junction nucleotides: 2. The CDR3 DNA follows: TGTGCCAGCAGCACGACAGGGGGAAACATTCAGTACTTC. This encodes CASSTTGGNIQYF.

This chain joins TRBV19 and TRBJ2-1; 8 nucleotides align to TRBD2. Germline loops: CDR1 LNHDA, CDR2 SQIVND (reference sequence). Trimming removed 1 base from V and 8 bases from J; junction bases left unmatched: 13. The CDR3 has 17 residues. This CDR3 reads CASSIVSGRHQGYEQFF. CDR3 nucleotides: TGTGCCAGTAGTATAGTGAGCGGGAGACATCAAGGGTATGAGCAGTTCTTC.

The chain recombines TRBV6-1 with TRBJ1-1; D uncertain. V was pared by 2 bases and J by 7 bases, with 5 bases between. Germline CDR1 and CDR2: MNHNS and SASEGT. The CDR3 spans 11 residues. The CDR3 nucleotides are TGTGCCAGCAGTGAATTTAATGAAGCTTTCTTT. As protein: CASSEFNEAFF.

J is TRBJ2-5 and V is TRBV20-1; D is ambiguous. The CDR3 covers 11 residues. V was clipped by 4 bases and J by 2 bases, with 5 bases between them. Germline V lookup: CDR1 DFQATT, CDR2 SNEGSKA (reference sequence). The CDR3 reads CSAIRQETQYF. Here the CDR3 DNA reads TGCAGTGCTATCCGTCAAGAGACCCAGTACTTC.

V usage is TRBV9 and J usage is TRBJ1-3; D remains unclear. Between the trimmed V and J ends, which lost 3 bases and 3 bases, there was a span of 13 bases. This CDR3 has 15 amino acids. Germline V gene sequence: CDR1 SGDLS, CDR2 YYNGEE. CDR3 sequence reads: CASSDPTIGGNTIYF. In DNA, the CDR3 is TGTGCCAGCAGCGACCCTACAATCGGTGGAAACACCATATATTTT.

This chain connects TRBV14 to TRBJ1-1; D is ambiguous. Germline V gene lookup returns CDR1 SGHDN and CDR2 FVKESK. The CDR3 runs 17 residues. V gave up 4 bases and J gave up 1 base, with 19 bases separating them. The CDR3 here is CASSPTRPPKANTEAFF. For the CDR3, the DNA is TGTGCCAGCAGCCCCACCCGTCCCCCCAAGGCGAACACTGAAGCTTTCTTT.

This CDR3 reads CASSLIGQGYNSPLHF. In DNA, the CDR3 is TGTGCCAGCAGCTTAATAGGACAGGGGTACAATTCACCCCTCCACTTT. V is TRBV7-3 and J is TRBJ1-6; the match to TRBD1 covers 9 bases. The CDR3 is made up of 16 amino acids. J lost 7 bases, V lost 1 base, and 5 bases had no gene match. The germline V gene has CDR1 SGHTA and CDR2 FQGTGA.

V usage is TRBV5-6 and J usage is TRBJ2-1; TRBD2 agrees at 10 bases. CDR3 length equals 17 residues. V dropped 3 bases and J dropped 1; count of bases not matched to a gene: 7. CDR1 SGHDT and CDR2 YYEEEE come from the germline V gene. CDR3 region: CASSSEREGLSYNEQFF. Here the CDR3 DNA reads TGTGCCAGCAGCTCGGAGCGGGAGGGCCTTTCCTACAATGAGCAGTTCTTC. The full variable domain, with the rest looked up from reference TRBV5-6 and TRBJ2-1, is DAGVTQSPTHLIKTRGQQVTLRCSPKSGHDTVSWYQQALGQGPQFIFQYYEEEERQRGNFPDRFSGHQFPNYSSELNVNALLLGDSALYLCASSSEREGLSYNEQFFGPGTRLTVL.

Concerning this clone: One end of the junction fails to match germline, which may point to a read error. The chain is built from TRBV7-7 and TRBJ2-2; 9 bases match TRBD1. Per the germline V gene, CDR1 is SSHAT and CDR2 is FNYEAQ (reference sequence). The CDR3 length is 18 residues. The CDR3 is CASSLDMPGQGFTGELFF. The CDR3 DNA follows: TGTGCTAGCAGCTTAGACATGCCGGGACAGGGTTTCACCGGGGAGCTGTTTTTT.

This clone is a singleton in its sample. CDR3 bases: TGTGCCAGTAGTATTACAGGGACCTATGGCTACACCTTC. It translates to CASSITGTYGYTF. The V call is TRBV19, the J call TRBJ1-2; tentative D call: TRBD1 (6 bases). The CDR3 consists of 13 residues. Looked up from germline, CDR1 is LNHDA and CDR2 is SQIVND (reference sequence). V shed 3 bases and J shed 4 bases, with 9 bases lying between them.